The 25 T cell receptor beta chains below were found in one sample sequenced in a study of blood T cells in healthy people across ages. Sample-barcoded 5' priming and a J-beta primer mix drove a second PCR of roughly 7 to 11 cycles. TCRdb processed the 5' RACE reads anew with MiXCR; each CDR3 protein has one entry. Counted here are about 970,000 distinct CDR3 sequences, roughly 51% occurring once; the ten biggest clones make up 20% to 25%. The sequenced sample consisted of blood. These receptors all stem from a woman in her sixties or seventies in good health.

This clonotype appeared a few times. The chain couples TRBV29-1 to TRBJ2-7; 9 bases align to TRBD2. V gave up 3 bases and J gave up 0 bases; unmatched junction bases: 0. This CDR3 is 13 amino acids long. CDR1 is SQVTM and CDR2 is ANQGSEA in the germline V gene. The CDR3 protein is CSVETSGSYEQYF. Here the CDR3 DNA reads TGCAGCGTTGAGACTAGCGGCTCCTACGAGCAGTACTTC.

The chain joins TRBV12-3 or TRBV12-4 to TRBJ1-2, with D unclear. The CDR3 runs 13 residues. Trimming stripped 1 base from V and 5 bases from J, with 8 bases between. The DNA for the CDR3 is TGTGCCAGCAGTTTAGGACGGATGTATGGCTACACCTTC. It yields the protein CASSLGRMYGYTF.

The chain joins TRBV4-1 to TRBJ2-3; 11 nucleotides match TRBD1. Germline V gene lookup returns CDR1 MGHRA and CDR2 YSYEKL. The CDR3 has 16 residues. With V trimmed by 4 bases and J by 2 bases, 5 bases remained unmatched. CDR3 nucleotides: TGCGCCAGCAGCCGACCCGGACAGGGGGCCACAGATACGCAGTATTTT. As protein: CASSRPGQGATDTQYF.

The chain links TRBV9 to TRBJ2-4; 8 bases map to TRBD2. Trimming removed 0 bases from V and 16 bases from J; junction bases left unmatched: 9. Germline assignment: CDR1 SGDLS and CDR2 YYNGEE. The CDR3 has 13 residues. The CDR3 nucleotides read TGTGCCAGCAGCGTAGAGTTAGGGCGGGAGGTTTACTTC. Amino acid sequence: CASSVELGREVYF.

The rearrangement links TRBV7-9 to TRBJ1-2; 10 bases are a match to TRBD1. The length of the CDR3 is 13 residues. The J segment lost 4 bases and the V segment lost 10 bases, leaving 6 bases of the junction unmatched. Germline values: CDR1 SEHNR, CDR2 FQNEAQ (reference sequence). Written as DNA, the CDR3 is TGTGCCACCTCGGGACAGGGGAGCTATGGCTACACCTTC. Amino acids: CATSGQGSYGYTF.

This clonotype was seen a handful of times. This chain joins TRBV29-1 and TRBJ2-5, with D perhaps matching TRBD1 or TRBD2 (5 bases each). Trimming pared 2 bases from V and 4 bases from J, leaving 14 bases between. CDR1 SQVTM and CDR2 ANQGSEA come from the germline V gene. This CDR3 has 14 residues. This CDR3 reads CSVELGVIGETQYF. The CDR3 nucleotides read TGCAGCGTTGAATTGGGGGTGATTGGAGAGACCCAGTACTTC.

This chain links TRBV5-1 with TRBJ2-2; perhaps TRBD1 as D (6 bases). Trimming took 4 bases from V and 5 from J, leaving 12 bases between them. Germline V gene data show CDR1 as SGHRS and CDR2 as YFSETQ. The CDR3 has 14 residues. CDR3 nucleotide sequence: TGCGCCAGCAGCCCCAGCGGACAGACCGGGGAGCTGTTTTTT. As protein: CASSPSGQTGELFF.

Note on this clonotype: An end of the junction differs from the germline gene, which may be a read error. V is TRBV7-2 and J is TRBJ1-5; 7 bases match TRBD1. CDR1 and CDR2 (germline): SGHTA, FQGNSA. This CDR3 is 15 amino acids long. In DNA form, the CDR3 reads TGTGTCAGCAGCTTAGAGGGACAGCGCAATCAGCCCCAGCATTTT. Translating it yields CVSSLEGQRNQPQHF.

This chain links TRBV5-1 with TRBJ1-3; D may be TRBD1 (5 bases). V lost 0 bases to trimming and J lost 3 bases, with 13 bases between them. Germline V gene sequence: CDR1 SGHRS, CDR2 YFSETQ. The CDR3 length is 16 residues. The CDR3 reads CASSLGAGTHGNTIYF. The CDR3 bases are TGCGCCAGCAGCTTGGGTGCCGGGACGCATGGAAACACCATATATTTT.

V and J are TRBV20-1 and TRBJ2-7; 10 positions match TRBD2. In germline, CDR1 is DFQATT, CDR2 SNEGSKA (reference sequence). V dropped 6 bases and J dropped 3; count of bases not matched to a gene: 14. The CDR3 length is 16 residues. The CDR3 region has the DNA TGCAGTGCAAAACCAATTACTAGCGGGGCACTCTACGAGCAGTACTTC. Its protein is CSAKPITSGALYEQYF.

The rearrangement joins TRBV7-8 to TRBJ2-7; 8 bases agree with TRBD1. CDR3 length: 13 residues. Trimming at V came to 3 bases and at J to 8 bases, leaving 6 bases not matched to a gene. CDR1 is SGHVS and CDR2 is FQNEAQ in the germline V gene. The CDR3 here is CASSLDRVSKQYF. CDR3 nucleotides: TGTGCCAGCAGCTTGGACAGGGTATCCAAGCAGTACTTC. Together with reference TRBV7-8 and TRBJ2-7, the CDR3 gives the full variable domain: GAGVSQSPRYKVAKRGQDVALRCDPISGHVSLFWYQQALGQGPEFLTYFQNEAQLDKSGLPSDRFFAERPEGSVSTLKIQRTQQEDSAVYLCASSLDRVSKQYFGPGTRLTVT.

The chain uses TRBV12-3 or TRBV12-4 and TRBJ2-5, with a weak D call TRBD2 (6 bases). The CDR3 spans 16 residues. Between the trimmed V and J ends, which lost 5 bases and 4 bases, there was a span of 20 bases. The CDR3: CASSRRDWANLETQYF. Written as DNA, the CDR3 is TGTGCCAGCAGTCGCCGGGACTGGGCTAACCTAGAGACCCAGTACTTC.

The chain joins TRBV6-2 or TRBV6-3 to TRBJ2-1; 9 positions match TRBD2. Germline V gives CDR1 MNHEY, CDR2 SVGEGT. CDR3 length equals 15 residues. The V gene end was trimmed by 5 bases and the J gene end by 5 bases; junction bases not matched to a gene: 7. CDR3: CASSALLAGHNEQFF. CDR3 sequence (DNA): TGTGCCAGCAGTGCATTACTAGCGGGCCACAATGAGCAGTTCTTC.

The gene calls are TRBV30 and TRBJ2-5; D remains unclear. The CDR3 consists of 12 residues. The germline gives CDR1 GTSNPN, CDR2 SVGIG (reference sequence). Trimming shortened V by 8 bases and J by 0 bases, and 10 bases separated the two germline ends. The CDR3 region is CAQSLYQETQYF. The CDR3 DNA follows: TGTGCCCAGTCCCTTTACCAAGAGACCCAGTACTTC.

As for this clonotype: Relative to the germline gene, one junction end is altered; a read error may explain this. The chain joins TRBV2 to TRBJ2-7; 7 bases fit TRBD1. The CDR3 contains 14 residues. CDR1 and CDR2 (germline): SNHLY, FYNNEI. CDR3 residues: CTSSLRDRSYEQYF. CDR3 nucleotide sequence: TGTACCAGCAGTCTCCGGGACAGATCCTACGAGCAGTACTTC. The full variable domain, with the rest looked up from reference TRBV2 and TRBJ2-7, is EPEVTQTPSHQVTQMGQEVILRCVPISNHLYFYWYRQILGQKVEFLVSFYNNEISEKSEIFDDQFSVERPDGSNFTLKIRSTKLEDSAMYFCTSSLRDRSYEQYFGPGTRLTVT.

This chain links TRBV25-1 with TRBJ2-1; 8 bases are a match to TRBD2. The end of the DNA is better explained by TRBJ2-7, so the J call may be wrong. Germline V lookup: CDR1 MGHDK, CDR2 SYGVNS. The CDR3 consists of 15 residues. The CDR3 DNA is TGTGCCAGCACCCCGGGAGGGGGGTTGCGGAATGAGCAGTACTTC. It is translated as CASTPGGGLRNEQYF.

This chain joins TRBV28 and TRBJ2-1, with 8 bases fitting TRBD2. J gave up 8 bases and V 4 bases, and 10 bases lay outside the gene matches. The CDR3 is made up of 15 amino acids. Germline V lookup: CDR1 MDHEN, CDR2 SYDVKM. CDR3 nucleotides: TGTGCCAGCAGTTCTCCGGGACTAGGATACCATGAGCAGTTCTTC. Translating it yields CASSSPGLGYHEQFF.

The chain recombines TRBV20-1 with TRBJ2-4; TRBD1 aligns across 7 bases. The CDR3 is 12 residues long. J lost 8 bases, V lost 6 bases, and 7 bases had no gene match. From germline, CDR1 is DFQATT and CDR2 SNEGSKA (reference sequence). The CDR3 DNA reads TGCAGTGCCTCCAGACAGGGCGACATTCAGTACTTC. Its protein is CSASRQGDIQYF.

In regard to this clonotype: This may be a read error: a much more frequent sequence differs by one nucleotide. This rearrangement joins TRBV29-1 to TRBJ2-6; unclear D gene. Germline V CDR1 and CDR2: SQVTM, ANQGSEA. The CDR3 is 12 amino acids. For the CDR3, the DNA is TGCTGCGTTGAGTTTGGGGCCAACGTCCTGACTTTC. Translating it yields CCVEFGANVLTF.

CDR3 in amino acids: CASSLGGGGWNEQFF. CDR3 in DNA: TGTGCCAGCAGCTTAGGTGGCGGGGGATGGAATGAGCAGTTCTTC. J is TRBJ2-1 and V is TRBV7-9, with 7 bases aligning to TRBD2. Germline CDR1 SEHNR, CDR2 FQNEAQ (reference sequence). The V and J ends lost 1 base and 7 bases, in that order; junction bases with no gene match: 7. This CDR3 has 15 amino acids.

The chain joins TRBV12-3 or TRBV12-4 to TRBJ2-7; D ambiguous. Trimming cost V 5 bases and J 2 bases, with 10 bases left between them. This CDR3 is 13 amino acids long. The CDR3 DNA sequence: TGTGCCAGCAGTATGGGCCGCCCCTACGAGCAGTACTTC. This codes for CASSMGRPYEQYF.

The rearrangement links TRBV10-3 to TRBJ2-3; D not certain. In germline, CDR1 is ENHRY, CDR2 SYGVKD. V dropped 2 bases and J dropped 6 bases, with 12 bases sitting between them. The CDR3 consists of 14 residues. The CDR3 nucleotides are TGTGCCATCAGTGAGGGGATGGGCAGCGATACGCAGTATTTT. Residues: CAISEGMGSDTQYF.

The chain couples TRBV20-1 to TRBJ2-7, with no clear D. The J call is doubtful: the DNA matches TRBJ2-5 better. This CDR3 region has 12 residues. The germline V gene encodes CDR1 DFQATT and CDR2 SNEGSKA (reference sequence). CDR3 sequence (DNA): TGCAGTGCTAGGACCTACGCGGAGACCCAGTACTTC. It specifies CSARTYAETQYF.

The CDR3 spells CATGGTANEQFF. CDR3 coding DNA: TGTGCCACAGGGGGGACGGCCAATGAGCAGTTCTTC. V usage is TRBV2 and J usage is TRBJ2-1, with D tentatively TRBD1 (7 bases). Germline V gives CDR1 SNHLY, CDR2 FYNNEI. CDR3 size: 12 residues. Trimming pared 10 bases from V and 6 bases from J, leaving 13 bases between. The complete variable domain, with remaining parts taken from reference TRBV2 and TRBJ2-1, reads EPEVTQTPSHQVTQMGQEVILRCVPISNHLYFYWYRQILGQKVEFLVSFYNNEISEKSEIFDDQFSVERPDGSNFTLKIRSTKLEDSAMYFCATGGTANEQFFGPGTRLTVL.

The rearrangement joins TRBV10-3 to TRBJ2-7, with TRBD2 matching 8 bases. The CDR3 loop spans 22 amino acids. The germline V gene has CDR1 ENHRY and CDR2 SYGVKD. The CDR3 spells CDKYTGTAPNKRELPISYEQYF. The CDR3 nucleotides are TGTGACAAGTACACCGGGACTGCTCCAAATAAGCGGGAGCTTCCTATTTCCTACGAGCAGTACTTC.